This T cell receptor beta chain is from a study of technical replicates of blood from a few donors. The data were produced by immunoSEQ multiplex PCR, yet TCRdb's version contains in-frame clones alone and is incomplete. The sample records 55,000 to 60,000 clones, just under 95% being singletons. CDR1 and CDR2 (germline): MNHEY, SMNVEV (reference sequence). The CDR3 has 15 amino acids. After removal of 2 bases from V and 1 base from J, the junction contained 1 base not matched to a gene. The sequenced sample consisted of PBMCs. The rearrangement uses TRBV27 and TRBJ2-7, with 11 nucleotides matching TRBD2. This clonotype originated in a human donor in good health. Some clones in this sample may be carry-over from other donors' samples. CDR3 coding DNA: TGTGCCAGCAGTTTAATAGCGGGAGGGTCCTACGAGCAGTACTTC. This sequence encodes CASSLIAGGSYEQYF.